These 22 T cell receptor beta chains originate from one sample sequenced in a study of cytomegalovirus exposure and HLA in healthy donors. The study ran its PCR with 60 Vbeta and 13 Jbeta primers. The assay was immunoSEQ multiplex PCR, and TCRdb's table has in-frame clones only and misses some. This table has about 70,000 clones, about nine tenths appearing once. The source material was PBMCs. These receptors came from a woman aged 25 to 45 in good health and CMV-seronegative.

The chain carries TRBV15 and TRBJ2-3; 9 positions agree with TRBD2. CDR3 size: 14 residues. Germline V CDR1 and CDR2: LNHNV, YYDKDF (reference sequence). The V and J ends lost 5 bases and 4 bases, in that order; junction bases with no gene match: 4. The CDR3 DNA reads TGTGCCACCAGCCGGGGCGGGAGGGCAGATACGCAGTATTTT. It translates to CATSRGGRADTQYF.

In DNA, the CDR3 is TGTGCCAGCAGCTTCAGGGCGGGAGGCCCCTACGAGCAGTACTTC. It specifies CASSFRAGGPYEQYF. This rearrangement joins TRBV11-2 to TRBJ2-7, with 8 bases matching TRBD2. The trim removed 3 bases at V and 2 bases at J, leaving 6 bases unmatched. Per the germline V gene, CDR1 is SGHAT and CDR2 is FQNNGV. There are 15 residues in the CDR3.

The CDR3 protein is CASSSPSATGELFF. The CDR3 region has the DNA TGCGCCAGCAGCTCCCCTAGCGCCACCGGGGAGCTGTTTTTT. The chain couples TRBV5-1 to TRBJ2-2; tentatively, D is TRBD2 (6 bases). Trimming left V 3 bases short and J 4 bases short, with 10 bases between. The germline V gene encodes CDR1 SGHRS and CDR2 YFSETQ. The length of the CDR3 is 14 residues. Supplemented by reference TRBV5-1 and TRBJ2-2, the full variable domain reads KAGVTQTPRYLIKTRGQQVTLSCSPISGHRSVSWYQQTPGQGLQFLFEYFSETQRNKGNFPGRFSGRQFSNSRSEMNVSTLELGDSALYLCASSSPSATGELFFGEGSRLTVL.

This rearrangement joins TRBV9 to TRBJ2-7; 8 positions agree with TRBD1. CDR1 and CDR2 from the germline V gene are SGDLS and YYNGEE. This CDR3 has 13 amino acids. J gave up 7 bases and V 2 bases, and 5 bases lay outside the gene matches. Here the CDR3 reads CASSVDRDGEQYF. The CDR3, as DNA: TGTGCCAGCAGCGTGGACAGGGATGGGGAGCAGTACTTC.

The V gene is TRBV27, the J gene TRBJ2-7, with D possibly being TRBD2 (5 bases). The CDR3 spans 14 residues. The V gene's germline CDR1 is MNHEY and CDR2 SMNVEV (reference sequence). Between the trimmed V and J ends, which lost 2 bases and 4 bases, there was a span of 12 bases. The chain's CDR3 is CASSLNGRGYEQYF. Here the CDR3 DNA reads TGTGCCAGCAGTTTAAACGGACGGGGATACGAGCAGTACTTC.

This rearrangement joins TRBV15 to TRBJ1-3; 7 bases align to TRBD1. The length of the CDR3 is 15 residues. Germline CDR1 is LNHNV and CDR2 is YYDKDF (reference sequence). Germline trimming cut 0 bases from V and 7 bases from J; bases unmatched to any gene: 6. In DNA form, the CDR3 reads TGTGCCACCAGCAGAGACCGGGACAGAGGGAACACCATATATTTT. Protein: CATSRDRDRGNTIYF.

The chain recombines TRBV19 with TRBJ1-1; D is undetermined. The ends were cut back, 5 bases at V and 2 bases at J, with 9 bases in the middle. Germline CDR1 reads LNHDA; CDR2 reads SQIVND (reference sequence). This CDR3 contains 13 residues. The CDR3 sequence is CASSRGPNTEAFF. The CDR3, as DNA: TGTGCCAGTAGTCGAGGGCCTAACACTGAAGCTTTCTTT.

V gene TRBV5-8 combines with J gene TRBJ2-3; D is possibly TRBD1 (5 bases). Trimming cost V 7 bases and J 6 bases, with 12 bases left between them. Germline lookup yields CDR1 SGHTS and CDR2 YDEGEE. CDR3 length: 12 residues. CDR3 nucleotides: TGTGCCAGCGCCAGCAGGGCGGATACGCAGTATTTT. The encoded protein is CASASRADTQYF.

The genes are TRBV19 and TRBJ2-1; TRBD1 agrees at 9 bases. Trimming took 0 bases from V and 8 from J; bases not matched to a gene: 5. The CDR3 has 15 amino acids. The V gene's germline CDR1 is LNHDA and CDR2 SQIVND (reference sequence). CDR3 in amino acids: CASSIEGQGFHEQFF. The CDR3 DNA sequence: TGTGCCAGTAGTATAGAGGGACAGGGTTTTCATGAGCAGTTCTTC.

The chain couples TRBV9 to TRBJ2-3; TRBD2 aligns across 13 bases. Germline assignment: CDR1 SGDLS and CDR2 YYNGEE. V was pared by 4 bases and J by 0 bases, with 5 bases of the junction left unmatched. There are 17 residues in the CDR3. Here the CDR3 DNA reads TGTGCCAGCAGCACGCGGACTAGCGGGAGTAGCACAGATACGCAGTATTTT. This codes for CASSTRTSGSSTDTQYF.

The chain links TRBV28 to TRBJ2-6; D might be TRBD1 (5 bases). The CDR3 is 15 amino acids. V lost 6 bases to trimming and J lost 4 bases, with 13 bases between them. The germline CDR1 and CDR2 sequences are MDHEN and SYDVKM. CDR3 nucleotide sequence: TGTGCCAGCAGGCTAGGGGTAAGCGGGGCCAACGTCCTGACTTTC. Protein sequence: CASRLGVSGANVLTF.

J is TRBJ2-3 and V is TRBV2, with 11 bases fitting TRBD2. The CDR3 runs to 15 residues. V was pared by 10 bases and J by 3 bases, with 9 bases of the junction left unmatched. Germline loops: CDR1 SNHLY, CDR2 FYNNEI. The CDR3 here is CATIAGGFETDTQYF. CDR3 DNA sequence: TGTGCCACAATAGCGGGAGGGTTCGAGACAGATACGCAGTATTTT.

V is TRBV6-5 and J is TRBJ1-4, with D perhaps matching TRBD1 (6 bases). The length of the CDR3 is 14 residues. Between the trimmed V and J ends, which lost 6 bases and 6 bases, there was a span of 14 bases. The V gene's germline CDR1 is MNHEY and CDR2 SVGAGI. CDR3 residues: CASSPDSRYEKLFF. The CDR3 DNA is TGTGCCAGCAGCCCGGACAGTCGGTATGAAAAACTGTTTTTT.

This clone has a single count. The CDR3 spells CASSWDSTEAFF. For the CDR3, the DNA is TGTGCCAGCAGTTGGGACAGCACTGAAGCTTTCTTT. The chain has TRBV7-2 and TRBJ1-1; 7 bases line up with TRBD1. CDR3 length: 12 residues. Germline V lookup: CDR1 SGHTA, CDR2 FQGNSA. J was trimmed by 4 bases and V by 6 bases; bases with no gene match: 2.

The chain has TRBV5-8 and TRBJ1-5; possibly TRBD1 for D (5 bases). Germline loops: CDR1 SGHTS, CDR2 YDEGEE. The length of the CDR3 is 15 residues. Trimming left V 5 bases short and J 3 bases short, with 15 bases between. CDR3 in DNA: TGTGCCAGCAGTAACGACAGAGGACCCAATCAGCCCCAGCATTTT. Translated: CASSNDRGPNQPQHF. Complete variable domain (other parts from reference TRBV5-8 and TRBJ1-5): EAGVTQSPTHLIKTRGQQATLRCSPISGHTSVYWYQQALGLGLQFLLWYDEGEERNRGNFPPRFSGRQFPNYSSELNVNALELEDSALYLCASSNDRGPNQPQHFGDGTRLSIL.

The rearrangement links TRBV5-1 to TRBJ1-5; 7 nucleotides match TRBD1. The CDR3 totals 17 residues. Trimming cost V 3 bases and J 2 bases; bases outside gene matches: 11. Germline loops: CDR1 SGHRS, CDR2 YFSETQ. The CDR3 DNA sequence: TGCGCCAGCAGCTCAGGGACTGGGGGGACAGGCAATCAGCCCCAGCATTTT. It codes for CASSSGTGGTGNQPQHF. Full variable domain (remainder filled in from reference TRBV5-1 and TRBJ1-5): KAGVTQTPRYLIKTRGQQVTLSCSPISGHRSVSWYQQTPGQGLQFLFEYFSETQRNKGNFPGRFSGRQFSNSRSEMNVSTLELGDSALYLCASSSGTGGTGNQPQHFGDGTRLSIL.

The chain carries TRBV27 and TRBJ2-5; 11 positions match TRBD2. Germline lookup yields CDR1 MNHEY and CDR2 SMNVEV (reference sequence). This CDR3 is built from 16 residues. The V segment lost 5 bases and the J segment 9 bases; nucleotides outside the gene matches: 14. CDR3 residues: CASSDGTSGAIKAQYF. The CDR3, as DNA: TGTGCCAGCAGTGATGGGACTAGCGGTGCCATAAAGGCCCAGTACTTC.

The chain has TRBV19 and TRBJ2-3; 11 bases agree with TRBD2. This CDR3 is 15 amino acids long. V lost 5 bases, J lost 7 bases, and 8 bases stayed unmatched. CDR1 is LNHDA and CDR2 is SQIVND in the germline V gene (reference sequence). This CDR3 is CASSALAGGGYTQYF. Here the CDR3 DNA reads TGTGCCAGTAGTGCCCTAGCGGGAGGAGGGTATACGCAGTATTTT.

The rearrangement uses TRBV30 and TRBJ2-1; D remains unclear. Trimming took 6 bases from V and 0 from J, leaving 12 bases between them. This CDR3 region has 14 residues. The germline CDR1 and CDR2 sequences are GTSNPN and SVGIG (reference sequence). The CDR3 DNA reads as TGTGCCTGCATCTCGGGTAGCTCCTACAATGAGCAGTTCTTC. Amino acids: CACISGSSYNEQFF.

This chain links TRBV19 with TRBJ1-6; D ambiguous. The CDR3 has 14 amino acids. The V and J ends lost 4 bases and 4 bases respectively, with 8 bases between them. Germline CDR1 is LNHDA and CDR2 is SQIVND (reference sequence). CDR3 residues: CASSTGGYNSPLHF. DNA for the CDR3: TGTGCCAGTAGTACCGGAGGATATAATTCACCCCTCCACTTT.

Turning to this clone: Relative to the germline gene, one junction end is altered; a read error may explain this. The V call is TRBV7-9, the J call TRBJ1-2, with D maybe TRBD1 (5 bases). The CDR3 covers 14 residues. Per germline, CDR1 SEHNR and CDR2 FQNEAQ (reference sequence). The CDR3 DNA is TGTTCCAGCAGCTCAAGCTTAAGGACATATGGCTACACCTTC. As protein: CSSSSSLRTYGYTF.

This clone was detected a few times. CDR3 coding DNA: TGCGCCAGCAGCTCGAGAGATACGCAGTATTTT. Translated: CASSSRDTQYF. V and J are TRBV5-1 and TRBJ2-3; D remains unclear. V lost 3 bases to trimming and J lost 5 bases, with 4 bases between them. Germline CDR1 is SGHRS and CDR2 is YFSETQ. The CDR3 is 11 residues long.